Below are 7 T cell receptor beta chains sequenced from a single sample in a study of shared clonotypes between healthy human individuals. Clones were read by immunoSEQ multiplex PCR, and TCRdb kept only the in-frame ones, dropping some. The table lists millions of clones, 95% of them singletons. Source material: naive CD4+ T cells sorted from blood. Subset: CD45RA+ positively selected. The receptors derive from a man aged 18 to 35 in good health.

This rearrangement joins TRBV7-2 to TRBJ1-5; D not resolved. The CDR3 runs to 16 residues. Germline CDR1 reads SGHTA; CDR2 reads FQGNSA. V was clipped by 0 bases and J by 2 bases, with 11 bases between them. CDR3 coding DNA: TGTGCCAGCAGCTTAGCGTCAGCGCCAGGCAATCAGCCCCAGCATTTT. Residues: CASSLASAPGNQPQHF.

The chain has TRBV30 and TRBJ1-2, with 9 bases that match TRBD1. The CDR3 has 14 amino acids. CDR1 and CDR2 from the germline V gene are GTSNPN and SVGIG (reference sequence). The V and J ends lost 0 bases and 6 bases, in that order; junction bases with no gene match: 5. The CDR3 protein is CAWSVTRQGDGYTF. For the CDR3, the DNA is TGTGCCTGGAGTGTAACCCGACAGGGGGATGGCTACACCTTC.

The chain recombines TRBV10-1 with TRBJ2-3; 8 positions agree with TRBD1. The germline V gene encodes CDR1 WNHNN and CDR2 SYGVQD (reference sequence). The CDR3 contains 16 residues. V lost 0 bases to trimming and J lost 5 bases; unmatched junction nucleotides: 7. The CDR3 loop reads CASSESGRGLEDTQYF. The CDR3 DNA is TGCGCCAGCAGTGAGTCGGGCAGGGGGCTAGAAGATACGCAGTATTTT.

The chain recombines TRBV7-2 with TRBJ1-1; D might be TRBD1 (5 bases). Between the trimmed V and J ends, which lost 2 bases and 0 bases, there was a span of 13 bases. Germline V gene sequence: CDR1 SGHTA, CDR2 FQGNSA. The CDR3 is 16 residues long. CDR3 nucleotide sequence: TGTGCCAGCAGCTTACAGGGCAGCATCATGAACACTGAAGCTTTCTTT. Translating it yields CASSLQGSIMNTEAFF.

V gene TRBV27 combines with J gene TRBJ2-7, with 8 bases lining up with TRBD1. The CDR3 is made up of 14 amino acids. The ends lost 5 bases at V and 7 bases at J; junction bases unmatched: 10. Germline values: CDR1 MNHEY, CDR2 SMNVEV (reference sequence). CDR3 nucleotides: TGTGCCAGCAGTCCAAGACAGGGGCCCATAGAGCAGTACTTC. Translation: CASSPRQGPIEQYF.

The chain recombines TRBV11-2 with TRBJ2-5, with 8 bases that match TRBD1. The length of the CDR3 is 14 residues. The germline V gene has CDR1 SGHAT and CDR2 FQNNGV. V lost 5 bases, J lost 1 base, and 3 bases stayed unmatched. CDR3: CASSHRGIQETQYF. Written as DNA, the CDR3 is TGTGCCAGCAGCCACAGGGGGATCCAAGAGACCCAGTACTTC.

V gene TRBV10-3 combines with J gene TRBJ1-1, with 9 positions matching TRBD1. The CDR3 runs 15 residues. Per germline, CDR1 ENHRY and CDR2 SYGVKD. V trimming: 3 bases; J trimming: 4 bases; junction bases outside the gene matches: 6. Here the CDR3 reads CAISDGTGRGTEAFF. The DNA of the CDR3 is TGTGCCATCAGTGATGGGACAGGGAGAGGCACTGAAGCTTTCTTT.